A single sample gave rise to the 8 T cell receptor beta chains below, sequenced in a study of CXCR3-negative and CXCR3-positive naive CD8 T cells. UMI-labeled 5' RACE TRB cDNA libraries were prepared from the cells. For each CDR3 protein, TCRdb gives one entry from its re-call of the 5' RACE reads, without DNA. Across 50,000 to 65,000 distinct CDR3 sequences, the top ten clones capture about a quarter of the sample. The specimen sequenced was memory CD8+ T cells from blood. The receptors were gathered from a human donor in good health. Some clones in this sample may be carry-over from other donors' samples.

This chain connects TRBV24-1 to TRBJ2-3. Germline CDR1 is KGHDR and CDR2 is SFDVKD. This CDR3 has 13 residues. The chain's CDR3 is CATSDLPSSTQYF.

The V call is TRBV20-1, the J call TRBJ1-3. The CDR3 runs to 16 residues. Germline assignment: CDR1 DFQATT and CDR2 SNEGSKA (reference sequence). The CDR3 loop reads CSATVEMSYSGNTIYF.

This chain links TRBV7-2 with TRBJ2-7; TCRdb proposes TRBD1, but this gene call is untestable without DNA. The length of the CDR3 is 14 residues. Germline V gene data show CDR1 as SGHTA and CDR2 as FQGNSA. The CDR3 sequence: CASSLGGGGYEQYF.

The chain employs TRBV25-1 and TRBJ1-3; TCRdb selects TRBD1, and the lack of DNA leaves this call unchecked. Germline CDR1 reads MGHDK; CDR2 reads SYGVNS. The CDR3 contains 13 residues. The CDR3: CASIPVSGNTIYF.

The CDR3 loop reads CASSLGLAATAYEQYF. The chain couples TRBV5-1 to TRBJ2-7; the D call from TCRdb, TRBD2, cannot be confirmed without DNA. The CDR3 spans 16 residues. Looked up from germline, CDR1 is SGHRS and CDR2 is YFSETQ.

The rearrangement uses TRBV7-9 and TRBJ1-4; the D call from TCRdb, TRBD1, cannot be confirmed without DNA. CDR1 SEHNR and CDR2 FQNEAQ come from the germline V gene (reference sequence). This CDR3 contains 16 residues. CDR3 protein: CASSSSTGRYNEKLFF.

The V and J genes are TRBV29-1 and TRBJ2-1. In germline, CDR1 is SQVTM, CDR2 ANQGSEA. This CDR3 spans 15 amino acids. CDR3: CSAPASGSSYNEQFF.

The chain combines TRBV7-6 with TRBJ2-1. CDR3 size: 11 residues. CDR1 is SGHVS and CDR2 is FNYEAQ in the germline V gene. This CDR3 is CASSSDNEQFF.